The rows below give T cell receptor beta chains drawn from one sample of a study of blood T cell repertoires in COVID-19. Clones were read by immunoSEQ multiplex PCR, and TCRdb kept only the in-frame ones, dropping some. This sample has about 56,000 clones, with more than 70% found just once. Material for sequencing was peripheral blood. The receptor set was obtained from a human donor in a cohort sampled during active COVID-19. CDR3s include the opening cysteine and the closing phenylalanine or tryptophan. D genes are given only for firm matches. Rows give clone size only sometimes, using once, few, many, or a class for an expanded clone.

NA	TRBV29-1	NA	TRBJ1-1	CSVGDSQHTEAFF	TGCAGCGTTGGTGACAGTCAACACACTGAAGCTTTCTTT
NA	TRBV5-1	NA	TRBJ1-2	CASSLTGVYGYTF	TGCGCCAGCAGCTTAACAGGAGTCTATGGCTACACCTTC
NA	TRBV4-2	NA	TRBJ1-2	CASSQASRGGPPFYGYTF	TGTGCCAGCAGCCAAGCGTCGCGGGGGGGCCCACCCTTCTATGGCTACACCTTC
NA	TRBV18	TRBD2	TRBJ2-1	CASSPPQRGYNEQFF	TGTGCCAGCTCACCACCCCAGCGGGGGTACAATGAGCAGTTCTTC
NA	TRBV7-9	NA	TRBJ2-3	CASSLFEGQARRDTQYF	TGTGCCAGCAGCTTATTTGAGGGCCAGGCGAGGAGAGATACGCAGTATTTT
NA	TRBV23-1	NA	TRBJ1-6	CASTHEGITYNSPLHF	TGCGCCAGCACCCACGAGGGAATCACCTATAATTCACCCCTCCACTTT
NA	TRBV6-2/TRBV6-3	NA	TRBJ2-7	CASSYSDSPYEQYF	TGTGCCAGCAGTTACTCGGACAGCCCCTACGAGCAGTACTTC
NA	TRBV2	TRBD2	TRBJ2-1	CASFAGGPLYNEQFF	TGTGCCAGCTTCGCGGGGGGGCCCCTATACAATGAGCAGTTCTTC
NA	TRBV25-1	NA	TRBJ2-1	CASSTAREVDEQFF	TGTGCCAGCAGTACGGCTCGAGAGGTGGATGAGCAGTTCTTC
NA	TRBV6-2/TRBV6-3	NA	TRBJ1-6	CASSLQGFYNSPLHF	TGTGCCAGCAGTCTTCAGGGGTTCTATAATTCACCCCTCCACTTT
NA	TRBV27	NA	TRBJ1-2	CASSWGGNYGYTF	TGTGCCAGCAGTTGGGGGGGTAACTATGGCTACACCTTC
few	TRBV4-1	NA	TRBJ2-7	CASSQEKGYSYEQYF	TGCGCCAGCAGCCAAGAAAAGGGGTACTCCTACGAGCAGTACTTC
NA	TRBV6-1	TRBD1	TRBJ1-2	CASSLRTGPEYGYTF	TGTGCCAGCAGCCTCAGGACAGGGCCGGAATATGGCTACACCTTC
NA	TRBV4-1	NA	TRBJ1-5	CASSQDGQSNQPQHF	TGCGCCAGCAGCCAAGATGGCCAGAGCAATCAGCCCCAGCATTTT
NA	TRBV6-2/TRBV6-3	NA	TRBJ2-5	CASSPAYETQYF	TGTGCCAGCAGCCCAGCGTACGAGACCCAGTACTTC
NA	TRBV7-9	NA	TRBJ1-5	CASGRQGNQPQHF	TGTGCCAGCGGGCGTCAGGGGAATCAGCCCCAGCATTTT
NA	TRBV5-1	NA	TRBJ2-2	CASREGASGELFF	TGCGCCAGCAGGGAGGGGGCTTCCGGGGAGCTGTTTTTT
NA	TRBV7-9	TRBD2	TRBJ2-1	CASSPPVGLAYNEQFF	TGTGCCAGCAGCCCGCCAGTGGGACTAGCCTACAATGAGCAGTTCTTC
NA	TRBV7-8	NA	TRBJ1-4	CASSLDFPRGKLFF	TGTGCCAGCAGCTTAGATTTTCCTAGGGGAAAACTGTTTTTT
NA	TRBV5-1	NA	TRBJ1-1	CASSPQDTPNTEAFF	TGCGCCAGCAGCCCCCAGGACACCCCGAACACTGAAGCTTTCTTT
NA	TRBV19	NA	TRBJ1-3	CATLRRYPSGNTIYF	TGTGCCACCCTACGGAGATACCCCTCTGGAAACACCATATATTTT
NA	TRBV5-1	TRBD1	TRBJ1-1	CASSRTGSVFVNTEAFF	TGCGCCAGCAGCCGGACAGGGTCGGTTTTTGTGAACACTGAAGCTTTCTTT
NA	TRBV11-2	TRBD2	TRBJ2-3	CASSFRAGASGGRTDTQYF	TGTGCCAGCAGCTTTAGGGCTGGGGCTAGCGGGGGACGCACAGATACGCAGTATTTT
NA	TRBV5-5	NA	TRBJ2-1	CASSLLWRTTYNEQFF	TGTGCCAGCAGCTTGTTATGGAGGACTACTTACAATGAGCAGTTCTTC
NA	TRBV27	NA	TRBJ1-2	CASSLSGGGGYTF	TGTGCCAGCAGTTTAAGTGGGGGGGGTGGCTACACCTTC
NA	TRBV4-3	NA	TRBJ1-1	CASSQDYSAGRGMNTEAFF	TGCGCCAGCAGCCAAGATTACTCGGCAGGACGGGGGATGAACACTGAAGCTTTCTTT
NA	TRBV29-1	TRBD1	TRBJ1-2	CSAGTGKLGYGYTF	TGCAGCGCTGGGACAGGGAAGTTAGGCTATGGCTACACCTTC
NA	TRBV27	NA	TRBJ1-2	CASSLNSLTNYGYTF	TGTGCCAGCAGTTTAAACAGCCTAACAAACTATGGCTACACCTTC
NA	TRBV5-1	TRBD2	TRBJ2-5	CASSPRTSGVSGQETQYF	TGCGCCAGCAGCCCTCGGACTAGCGGGGTATCTGGGCAAGAGACCCAGTACTTC
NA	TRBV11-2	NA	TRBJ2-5	CASSTYGQGMPQETQYF	TGTGCCAGCAGCACATACGGTCAGGGGATGCCACAAGAGACCCAGTACTTC
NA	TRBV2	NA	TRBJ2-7	CASSEARRGHSYEQYF	TGTGCCAGCAGTGAAGCGCGGCGGGGGCATTCCTACGAGCAGTACTTC
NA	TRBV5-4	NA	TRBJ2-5	CASSPGLSGWFETQYF	TGTGCCAGCAGCCCGGGCCTGTCGGGGTGGTTTGAGACCCAGTACTTC
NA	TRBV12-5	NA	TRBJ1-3	CASWAGSGNTIYF	TGTGCTAGTTGGGCGGGCTCTGGAAACACCATATATTTT
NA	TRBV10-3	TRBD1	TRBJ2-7	CAISVDRGAYEQYF	TGTGCCATCAGTGTTGACAGGGGAGCCTACGAGCAGTACTTC
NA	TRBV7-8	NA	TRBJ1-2	CASSFYREHGYTF	TGTGCCAGCAGCTTTTACAGGGAACATGGCTACACCTTC
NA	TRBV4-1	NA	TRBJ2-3	CASSQDAGQRTDTQYF	TGCGCCAGCAGCCAAGATGCGGGGCAGCGCACAGATACGCAGTATTTT
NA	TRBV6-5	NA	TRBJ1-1	CASRGWTEAFF	TGTGCCAGCAGGGGCTGGACTGAAGCTTTCTTT
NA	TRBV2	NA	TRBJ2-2	CASRGGRPKTGELFF	TGTGCCAGCAGGGGGGGTAGACCTAAGACCGGGGAGCTGTTTTTT
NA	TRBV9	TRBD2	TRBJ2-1	CASSVVASGQNEQFF	TGTGCCAGCAGCGTAGTGGCTAGCGGACAAAATGAGCAGTTCTTC
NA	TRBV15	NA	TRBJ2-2	CATSRDYGGGTGELFF	TGTGCCACCAGCAGAGATTACGGAGGCGGCACCGGGGAGCTGTTTTTT
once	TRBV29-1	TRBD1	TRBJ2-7	CSVEGPQGNEQYF	TGCAGCGTTGAAGGTCCACAGGGGAACGAGCAGTACTTC
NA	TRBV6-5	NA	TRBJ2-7	CASSYAAGHSYEQYF	TGTGCCAGCAGTTACGCTGCGGGCCACTCCTACGAGCAGTACTTC
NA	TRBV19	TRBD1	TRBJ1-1	CASTRGQMNTEAFF	TGTGCCAGTACCAGGGGACAGATGAACACTGAAGCTTTCTTT
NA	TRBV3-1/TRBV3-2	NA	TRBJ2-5	CASSSRLGDETQYF	TGTGCCAGCAGCTCACGTCTAGGGGATGAGACCCAGTACTTC